This T cell receptor beta chain was identified during a study of beta chain features in type 1 diabetes. Broader study findings: Naive, central memory and Treg TCRB repertoires appeared more alike in patients than in healthy donors. For Type 1 diabetes patients, all four CD4+ subsets carried TCRB CDR3s that were moderately but significantly shorter.

The authors reverse transcribed all of the isolated RNA, so sequencing captured expressed TCRB transcripts. TCRdb keeps only in-frame clones here, not all; method: immunoSEQ multiplex PCR. The repertoire consists of roughly 250,000 clones, with about a fifth occurring once and the leading ten covering more than 0.025%. The length of the CDR3 is 15 residues. Trimming removed 5 bases from V and 4 bases from J; junction bases left unmatched: 6. CDR1 and CDR2 (germline): SEHNR, FQNEAQ (reference sequence). A remark on this clone: The antigen is unknown.

This TCR was recovered from a woman aged 40 to 50 with type 1 diabetes. The V call is TRBV7-9, the J call TRBJ2-1; 9 positions match TRBD2. Sequencing used naive CD4+ T cells from blood. The CDR3 spells CASSGSGSRYNEQFF. CDR3 in DNA: TGTGCCAGCAGCGGTAGCGGGAGTCGGTACAATGAGCAGTTCTTC.